Included here is one T cell receptor beta chain sequence, with context. The source of the sample is a study of OX40 agonist ivuxolimab in advanced cancers. Assay used: immunoSEQ multiplex PCR; TCRdb lists only in-frame clones, some missing. The data show around 74,000 clones, approximately 83% seen once. Germline CDR1 and CDR2: MGHRA and YSYEKL. V was cut by 1 base and J by 3 bases, with 13 bases left in between. The CDR3 has 15 residues. This sequence originates from an adult with an advanced solid tumor such as melanoma, head and neck, liver or kidney cancer. Sequencing was performed on CD4+ or CD8+ T cells sorted from blood, taken in a trial of the OX40 agonist ivuxolimab. The genes are TRBV4-1 and TRBJ2-7; D perhaps matches TRBD2 (6 bases). The CDR3 protein is CASSQAWGEIYEQYF. The CDR3 coding sequence is TGCGCCAGCAGCCAAGCGTGGGGGGAGATCTACGAGCAGTACTTC.